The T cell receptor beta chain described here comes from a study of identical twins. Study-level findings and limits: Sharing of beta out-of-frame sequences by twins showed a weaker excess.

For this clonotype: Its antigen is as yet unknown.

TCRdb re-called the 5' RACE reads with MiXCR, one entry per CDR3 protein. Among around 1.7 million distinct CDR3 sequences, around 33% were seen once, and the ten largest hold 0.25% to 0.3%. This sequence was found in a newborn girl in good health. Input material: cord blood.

The CDR3: CASKRADNSPLHF. In DNA, the CDR3 is TGCGCCAGCAAGAGGGCCGATAATTCACCCCTCCACTTT. This rearrangement joins TRBV10-2 to TRBJ1-6; D is unclear. This CDR3 is 13 amino acids long. CDR1 is WSHSY and CDR2 is SAAADI in the germline V gene. Trimming removed 7 bases from V and 5 bases from J, with 9 bases in between.